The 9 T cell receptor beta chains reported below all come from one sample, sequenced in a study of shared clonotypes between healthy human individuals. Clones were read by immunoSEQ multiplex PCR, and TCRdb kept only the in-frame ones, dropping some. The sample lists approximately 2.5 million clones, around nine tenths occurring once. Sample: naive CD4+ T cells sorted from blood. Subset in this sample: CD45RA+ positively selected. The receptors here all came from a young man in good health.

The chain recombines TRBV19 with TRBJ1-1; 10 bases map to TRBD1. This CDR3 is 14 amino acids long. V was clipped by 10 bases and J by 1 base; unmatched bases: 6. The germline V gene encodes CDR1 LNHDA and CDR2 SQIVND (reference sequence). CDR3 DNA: TGTGCCACTTACCGGGACAGGGGGAACACTGAAGCTTTCTTT. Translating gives CATYRDRGNTEAFF.

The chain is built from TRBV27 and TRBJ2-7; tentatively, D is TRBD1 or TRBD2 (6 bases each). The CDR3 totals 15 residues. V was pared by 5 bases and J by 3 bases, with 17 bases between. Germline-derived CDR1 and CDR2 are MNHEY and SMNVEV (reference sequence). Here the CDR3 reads CASSQLRGDFYEQYF. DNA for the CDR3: TGTGCCAGCAGTCAACTTAGGGGGGACTTCTACGAGCAGTACTTC.

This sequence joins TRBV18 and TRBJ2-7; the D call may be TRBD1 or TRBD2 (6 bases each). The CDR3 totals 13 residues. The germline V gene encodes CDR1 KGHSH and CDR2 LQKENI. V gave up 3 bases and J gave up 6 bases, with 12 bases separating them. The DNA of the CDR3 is TGTGCCAGCTCACCTATTGAGGGGGGCGAGCAGTACTTC. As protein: CASSPIEGGEQYF.

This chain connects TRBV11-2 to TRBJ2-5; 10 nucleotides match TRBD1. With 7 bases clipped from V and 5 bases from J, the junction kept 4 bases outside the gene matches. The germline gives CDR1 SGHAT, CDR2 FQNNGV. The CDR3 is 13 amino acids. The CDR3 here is CASTLTGGETQYF. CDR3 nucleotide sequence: TGTGCCAGCACCCTGACAGGGGGCGAGACCCAGTACTTC.

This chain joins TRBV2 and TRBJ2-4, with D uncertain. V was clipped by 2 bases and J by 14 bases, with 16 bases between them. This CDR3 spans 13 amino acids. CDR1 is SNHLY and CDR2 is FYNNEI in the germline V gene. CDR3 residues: CASSEPPRAVEYF. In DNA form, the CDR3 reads TGTGCCAGCAGTGAACCCCCCCGGGCCGTAGAGTACTTC.

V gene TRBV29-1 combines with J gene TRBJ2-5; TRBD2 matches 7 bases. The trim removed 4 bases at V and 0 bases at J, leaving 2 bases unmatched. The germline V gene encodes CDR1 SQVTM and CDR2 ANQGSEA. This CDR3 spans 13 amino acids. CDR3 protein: CSVGGGNQETQYF. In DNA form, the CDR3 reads TGCAGCGTTGGGGGGGGTAACCAAGAGACCCAGTACTTC.

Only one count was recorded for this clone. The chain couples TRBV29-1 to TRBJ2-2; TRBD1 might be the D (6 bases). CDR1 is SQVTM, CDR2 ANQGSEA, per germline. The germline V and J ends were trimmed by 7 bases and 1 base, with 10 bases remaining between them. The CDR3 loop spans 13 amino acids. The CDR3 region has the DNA TGCAGCGGAGGACAGAGGAACACCGGGGAGCTGTTTTTT. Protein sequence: CSGGQRNTGELFF.

As DNA, the CDR3 is TGTGCCAGCAGCCCGACAGGGGCCGGAGCTAACTATGGCTACACCTTC. Encoded protein: CASSPTGAGANYGYTF. J is TRBJ1-2 and V is TRBV7-9, with 8 bases fitting TRBD1. Per germline, CDR1 SEHNR and CDR2 FQNEAQ (reference sequence). This CDR3 region has 16 residues. V was clipped by 5 bases and J by 0 bases; unmatched bases: 8.

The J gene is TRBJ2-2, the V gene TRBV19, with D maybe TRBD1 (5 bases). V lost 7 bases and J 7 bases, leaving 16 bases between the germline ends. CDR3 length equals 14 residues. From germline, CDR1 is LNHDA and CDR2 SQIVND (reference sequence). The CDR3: CASTYFGAGGELFF. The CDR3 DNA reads TGTGCCAGTACGTACTTTGGGGCAGGCGGGGAGCTGTTTTTT.